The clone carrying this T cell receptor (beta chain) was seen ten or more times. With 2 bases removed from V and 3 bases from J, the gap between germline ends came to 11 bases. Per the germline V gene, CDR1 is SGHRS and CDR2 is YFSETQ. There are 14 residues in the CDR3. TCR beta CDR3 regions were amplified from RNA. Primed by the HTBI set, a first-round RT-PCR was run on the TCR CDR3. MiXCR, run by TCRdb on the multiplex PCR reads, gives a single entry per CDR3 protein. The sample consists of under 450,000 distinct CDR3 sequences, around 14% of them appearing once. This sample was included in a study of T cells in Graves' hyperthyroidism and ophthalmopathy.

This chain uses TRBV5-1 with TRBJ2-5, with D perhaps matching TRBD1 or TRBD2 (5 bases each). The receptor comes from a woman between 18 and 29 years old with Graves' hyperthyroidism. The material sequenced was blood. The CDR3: CASSFGQGEETQYF. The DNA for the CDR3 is TGCGCCAGCAGCTTCGGTCAGGGAGAAGAGACCCAGTACTTC. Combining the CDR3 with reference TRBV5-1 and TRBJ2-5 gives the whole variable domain KAGVTQTPRYLIKTRGQQVTLSCSPISGHRSVSWYQQTPGQGLQFLFEYFSETQRNKGNFPGRFSGRQFSNSRSEMNVSTLELGDSALYLCASSFGQGEETQYFGPGTRLLVL.